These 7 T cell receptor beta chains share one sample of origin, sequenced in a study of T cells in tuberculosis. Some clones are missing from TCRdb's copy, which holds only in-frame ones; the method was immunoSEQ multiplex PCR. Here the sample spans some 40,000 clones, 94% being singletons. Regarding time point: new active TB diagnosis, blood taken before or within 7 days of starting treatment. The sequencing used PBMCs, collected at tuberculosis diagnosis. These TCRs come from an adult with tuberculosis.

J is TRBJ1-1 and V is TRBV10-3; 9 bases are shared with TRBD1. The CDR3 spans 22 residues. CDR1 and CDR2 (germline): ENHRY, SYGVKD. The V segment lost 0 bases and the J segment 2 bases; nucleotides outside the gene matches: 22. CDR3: CAISESSTGGGFPGVINTEAFF. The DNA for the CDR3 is TGTGCCATCAGTGAGTCTTCGACAGGGGGAGGATTTCCAGGAGTTATAAACACTGAAGCTTTCTTT.

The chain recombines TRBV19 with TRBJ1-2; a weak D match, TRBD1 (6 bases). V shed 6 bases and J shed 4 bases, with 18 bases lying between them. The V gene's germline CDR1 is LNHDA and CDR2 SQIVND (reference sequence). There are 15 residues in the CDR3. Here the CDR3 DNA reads TGTGCCAGTAGCCCGGGGGGCTCCCGCGGCTATGGCTACACCTTC. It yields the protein CASSPGGSRGYGYTF.

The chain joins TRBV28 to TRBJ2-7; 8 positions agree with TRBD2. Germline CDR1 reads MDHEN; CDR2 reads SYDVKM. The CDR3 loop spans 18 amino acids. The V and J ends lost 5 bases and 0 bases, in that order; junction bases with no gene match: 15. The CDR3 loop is CASSPRLARTSVSYEQYF. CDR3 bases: TGTGCCAGCAGTCCTCGACTAGCGCGGACTTCAGTCTCCTACGAGCAGTACTTC.

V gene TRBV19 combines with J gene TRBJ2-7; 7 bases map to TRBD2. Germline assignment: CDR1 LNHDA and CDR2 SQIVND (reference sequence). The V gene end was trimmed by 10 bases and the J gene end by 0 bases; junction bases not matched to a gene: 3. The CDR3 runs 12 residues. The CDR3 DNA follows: TGTGCCACCGCGGGGGACTCCTACGAGCAGTACTTC. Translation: CATAGDSYEQYF.

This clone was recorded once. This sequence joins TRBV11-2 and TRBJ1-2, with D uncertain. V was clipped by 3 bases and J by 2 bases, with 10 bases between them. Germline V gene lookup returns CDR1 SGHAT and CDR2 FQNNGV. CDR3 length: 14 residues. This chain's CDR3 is CASSFPAGNYGYTF. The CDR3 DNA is TGTGCCAGCAGCTTTCCCGCGGGCAACTATGGCTACACCTTC.

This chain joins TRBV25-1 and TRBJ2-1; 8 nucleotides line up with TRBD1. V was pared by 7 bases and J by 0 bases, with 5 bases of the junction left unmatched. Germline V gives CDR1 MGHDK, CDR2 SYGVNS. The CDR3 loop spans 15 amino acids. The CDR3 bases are TGTGCCAGCAAGCGAACAGGGGGCTCCTACAATGAGCAGTTCTTC. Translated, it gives CASKRTGGSYNEQFF. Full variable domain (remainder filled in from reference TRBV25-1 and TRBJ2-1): EADIYQTPRYLVIGTGKKITLECSQTMGHDKMYWYQQDPGMELHLIHYSYGVNSTEKGDLSSESTVSRIRTEHFPLTLESARPSHTSQYLCASKRTGGSYNEQFFGPGTRLTVL.

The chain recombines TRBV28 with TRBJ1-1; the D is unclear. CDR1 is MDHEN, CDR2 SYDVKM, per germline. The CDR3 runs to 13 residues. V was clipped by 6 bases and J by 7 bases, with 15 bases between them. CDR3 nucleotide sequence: TGTGCCAGCAGACCCCTTCGGGGTTATGAAGCTTTCTTT. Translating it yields CASRPLRGYEAFF.